One sample yielded the 24 T cell receptor beta chains listed below, sequenced in a study of cytomegalovirus exposure and HLA in healthy donors. Both 60 Vbeta primers and 13 Jbeta primers went into the PCR. Sequencing was performed with immunoSEQ multiplex PCR; in TCRdb, only in-frame clones are kept and a portion is missing. The sample lists 200,000 or so clones, 84% seen once, with around 0.26% in the top ten. The material sequenced was PBMCs. Receptor source: a boy between 10 and 17 years old in good health and CMV-seronegative.

V gene TRBV18 combines with J gene TRBJ2-1; 10 nucleotides line up with TRBD2. J was trimmed by 9 bases and V by 0 bases; bases with no gene match: 5. This CDR3 contains 15 residues. Germline CDR1 and CDR2: KGHSH and LQKENI. The CDR3 region has the DNA TGTGCCAGCTCACCACCGCTAGCGGGGGCGGGTGAGCAGTTCTTC. This encodes CASSPPLAGAGEQFF.

The chain employs TRBV6-5 and TRBJ1-1, with a possible D match to TRBD1 (5 bases). Germline V gene sequence: CDR1 MNHEY, CDR2 SVGAGI. V was clipped by 1 base and J by 8 bases, with 11 bases between them. CDR3 size: 13 residues. The CDR3 is CASSYLGRGEAFF. Written as DNA, the CDR3 is TGTGCCAGCAGTTACTTAGGGCGGGGCGAAGCTTTCTTT.

The chain combines TRBV20-1 with TRBJ1-4; D remains ambiguous. The CDR3 has 11 residues. V was shortened by 8 bases and J by 3 bases, with 7 bases between the two germline ends. Germline V gene sequence: CDR1 DFQATT, CDR2 SNEGSKA (reference sequence). The CDR3 reads CSCKPNEKLFF. The CDR3 nucleotides read TGCAGTTGCAAGCCTAATGAAAAACTGTTTTTT.

For this clone: A junction end diverges from the germline sequence, so it may reflect a read error. The J gene is TRBJ2-7, the V gene TRBV7-9, with D possibly matching TRBD1 (6 bases). The CDR3 spans 14 residues. CDR1 and CDR2 (germline): SEHNR, FQNEAQ (reference sequence). The CDR3 sequence is CSSSLTGISYEQYF. Written as DNA, the CDR3 is TGTTCCAGCAGCTTAACAGGGATCTCCTACGAGCAGTACTTC.

On this clone: Lacking the conserved final phenylalanine or tryptophan, this CDR3 likely reflects a read error. This sequence joins TRBV9 and TRBJ1-1; D is ambiguous. Trimming cost V 3 bases and J 2 bases, with 8 bases left between them. Per germline, CDR1 SGDLS and CDR2 YYNGEE. This CDR3 region has 13 residues. The CDR3 spells CASSGGSNTEAFL. CDR3 DNA sequence: TGTGCCAGCAGCGGAGGGAGTAACACTGAAGCTTTCCTT.

The chain employs TRBV2 and TRBJ2-1, with D perhaps TRBD2 (5 bases). The germline V and J ends were trimmed by 3 bases and 10 bases, with 22 bases remaining between them. The CDR3 length is 16 residues. Germline lookup yields CDR1 SNHLY and CDR2 FYNNEI. The CDR3 loop is CASSDRRASLSREQFF. In nucleotides, the CDR3 is TGTGCCAGCAGTGATCGGCGGGCTTCGCTCTCGAGGGAGCAGTTCTTC.

This chain joins TRBV11-2 and TRBJ2-7, with 8 bases aligning to TRBD2. Germline values: CDR1 SGHAT, CDR2 FQNNGV. The CDR3 length is 17 residues. J gave up 3 bases and V 3 bases, and 13 bases lay outside the gene matches. CDR3 sequence reads: CASSLRGEREIVYEQYF. CDR3 DNA sequence: TGTGCCAGCAGCTTGCGGGGTGAGCGGGAGATCGTCTACGAGCAGTACTTC. Based on the CDR3 plus reference TRBV11-2 and TRBJ2-7, the full variable domain is EAGVAQSPRYKIIEKRQSVAFWCNPISGHATLYWYQQILGQGPKLLIQFQNNGVVDDSQLPKDRFSAERLKGVDSTLKIQPAKLEDSAVYLCASSLRGEREIVYEQYFGPGTRLTVT.

The CDR3 nucleotides are TGTGCCAGCAGCTCGATTCAGGACGGGGAAAACATTCAGTACTTC. Translating gives CASSSIQDGENIQYF. The chain combines TRBV7-9 with TRBJ2-4; D perhaps matches TRBD2 (5 bases). Trimming took 4 bases from V and 5 from J, leaving 15 bases between them. The V gene's germline CDR1 is SEHNR and CDR2 FQNEAQ (reference sequence). The CDR3 has 15 residues. Looking up the rest from reference TRBV7-9 and TRBJ2-4 gives the full variable domain: DTGVSQNPRHKITKRGQNVTFRCDPISEHNRLYWYRQTLGQGPEFLTYFQNEAQLEKSRLLSDRFSAERPKGSFSTLEIQRTEQGDSAMYLCASSSIQDGENIQYFGAGTRLSVL.

V gene TRBV4-3 combines with J gene TRBJ1-4; 8 bases map to TRBD1. Germline CDR1 is LGHNA and CDR2 is YSLEER. Germline trimming cut 4 bases from V and 10 bases from J; bases unmatched to any gene: 11. The CDR3 consists of 15 residues. This CDR3 is CASSPSRQGLGKLFF. CDR3 DNA sequence: TGCGCCAGCAGCCCCTCGAGACAGGGGTTAGGAAAACTGTTTTTT.

The chain uses TRBV16 and TRBJ1-1; D remains unclear. The germline V and J ends were trimmed by 4 bases and 7 bases, with 13 bases remaining between them. From germline, CDR1 is KGHSY and CDR2 FQNENV. This CDR3 contains 13 residues. This CDR3 is CASSRLPADEAFF. Here the CDR3 DNA reads TGTGCCAGCAGCCGTCTCCCTGCGGATGAAGCTTTCTTT.

The chain is built from TRBV7-3 and TRBJ1-5; 7 bases line up with TRBD1. Per the germline V gene, CDR1 is SGHTA and CDR2 is FQGTGA. Trimming removed 3 bases from V and 1 base from J; junction bases left unmatched: 15. The CDR3 spans 19 residues. CDR3 nucleotides: TGTGCCAGCAGCTTCCCCCCCGGAGACAGGGATGAAAGCAATCAGCCCCAGCATTTT. Residues: CASSFPPGDRDESNQPQHF. The whole variable domain, filled in from reference TRBV7-3 and TRBJ1-5, reads GAGVSQTPSNKVTEKGKYVELRCDPISGHTALYWYRQSLGQGPEFLIYFQGTGAADDSGLPNDRFFAVRPEGSVSTLKIQRTERGDSAVYLCASSFPPGDRDESNQPQHFGDGTRLSIL.

In this sample, this clone turned up a few times. The gene calls are TRBV6-4 and TRBJ2-1; D perhaps matches TRBD2 (6 bases). Trimming left V 4 bases short and J 1 base short, with 11 bases between. The V gene's germline CDR1 is MRHNA and CDR2 SNTAGT. CDR3 length: 15 residues. The CDR3: CASSVRGGSYNEQFF. CDR3 sequence (DNA): TGTGCCAGCAGTGTGAGGGGAGGTTCCTACAATGAGCAGTTCTTC.

The chain is built from TRBV9 and TRBJ2-2, with a possible D match to TRBD2 (6 bases). CDR3 length: 15 amino acids. The germline V gene has CDR1 SGDLS and CDR2 YYNGEE. V was shortened by 0 bases and J by 5 bases, with 11 bases between the two germline ends. The CDR3 DNA follows: TGTGCCAGCAGCGTAGGCGGGATGGGAACCGGGGAGCTGTTTTTT. It translates to CASSVGGMGTGELFF.

With respect to this clone: Other DNA sequences of this sample code for an identical CDR3. This rearrangement joins TRBV7-2 to TRBJ2-7, with 9 bases aligning to TRBD2. The CDR3 loop spans 14 amino acids. J lost 0 bases, V lost 3 bases, and 0 bases had no gene match. CDR1 and CDR2 (germline): SGHTA, FQGNSA. The CDR3 region has the DNA TGTGCCAGCAGCTTTAGCGGGAGCTCCTACGAGCAGTACTTC. Translating it yields CASSFSGSSYEQYF. Full variable domain (rest looked up from reference TRBV7-2 and TRBJ2-7): GAGVSQSPSNKVTEKGKDVELRCDPISGHTALYWYRQSLGQGLEFLIYFQGNSAPDKSGLPSDRFSAERTGGSVSTLTIQRTQQEDSAVYLCASSFSGSSYEQYFGPGTRLTVT.

The chain is built from TRBV7-9 and TRBJ1-1, with a tentative D call TRBD1 (5 bases). Germline CDR1 is SEHNR and CDR2 is FQNEAQ (reference sequence). The V end was cut by 2 bases, the J end by 1 base, with 5 bases between. The CDR3 is 13 amino acids. CDR3 DNA sequence: TGTGCCAGCAGCTTAACAGGGAACACTGAAGCTTTCTTT. It translates to CASSLTGNTEAFF.

In its sample, this clone was seen a few times. This chain uses TRBV6-5 with TRBJ1-5, with D unresolved. This CDR3 contains 13 residues. Germline values: CDR1 MNHEY, CDR2 SVGAGI. Deletions cut 2 bases from V and 5 bases from J, with 7 bases between. CDR3 sequence: CASSYPGDQPQHF. The CDR3, as DNA: TGTGCCAGCAGTTACCCCGGTGATCAGCCCCAGCATTTT.

V usage is TRBV11-2 and J usage is TRBJ2-3; 9 nucleotides align to TRBD2. CDR3 length: 15 residues. The V gene's germline CDR1 is SGHAT and CDR2 FQNNGV. The V segment lost 5 bases and the J segment 2 bases; nucleotides outside the gene matches: 5. The CDR3 spells CASSRSSGITDTQYF. CDR3 nucleotides: TGTGCCAGCAGCCGATCTAGCGGGATCACAGATACGCAGTATTTT.

V is TRBV5-6 and J is TRBJ1-1; the match to TRBD1 covers 8 bases. Germline V gene data show CDR1 as SGHDT and CDR2 as YYEEEE. Losses at the gene ends were 3 bases for V and 0 bases for J; bases not matched to a gene: 4. The CDR3 is made up of 15 amino acids. CDR3 in DNA: TGTGCCAGCAGCTCGAGGGACAGGTTGAACACTGAAGCTTTCTTT. The encoded protein is CASSSRDRLNTEAFF.

This clone was recorded only once. The chain recombines TRBV27 with TRBJ2-7; 11 nucleotides match TRBD1. V gave up 6 bases and J gave up 4 bases; unmatched junction bases: 2. Germline assignment: CDR1 MNHEY and CDR2 SMNVEV (reference sequence). CDR3 length equals 13 residues. CDR3 sequence: CASSWDRGYEQYF. CDR3 bases: TGTGCCAGCAGCTGGGACAGGGGGTACGAGCAGTACTTC.

The rearrangement links TRBV28 to TRBJ2-1, with no clear D. This CDR3 is built from 14 residues. V gave up 2 bases and J gave up 6 bases, with 11 bases separating them. The germline CDR1 and CDR2 sequences are MDHEN and SYDVKM. CDR3 sequence: CASSLMGEINEQFF. In DNA form, the CDR3 reads TGTGCCAGCAGTTTAATGGGCGAAATCAATGAGCAGTTCTTC. The full variable domain, with the rest looked up from reference TRBV28 and TRBJ2-1, is DVKVTQSSRYLVKRTGEKVFLECVQDMDHENMFWYRQDPGLGLRLIYFSYDVKMKEKGDIPEGYSVSREKKERFSLILESASTNQTSMYLCASSLMGEINEQFFGPGTRLTVL.

This chain connects TRBV7-2 to TRBJ2-2; TRBD2 is a possible D gene (5 bases). The germline V and J ends were trimmed by 5 bases and 8 bases, with 6 bases remaining between them. This CDR3 is built from 11 residues. The V gene's germline CDR1 is SGHTA and CDR2 FQGNSA. In DNA form, the CDR3 reads TGTGCCAGCAGCCCGGGGGGGGAGCTGTTTTTT. Its translation is CASSPGGELFF.

V usage is TRBV7-2 and J usage is TRBJ2-7, with D perhaps TRBD1 (6 bases). Germline CDR1 and CDR2: SGHTA and FQGNSA. The CDR3 sequence is 14 residues long. The ends were cut back, 5 bases at V and 6 bases at J, with 17 bases in the middle. In DNA, the CDR3 is TGTGCCAGCAGCCCCAGGGGTTTAGGTCTCGAGCAGTACTTC. It codes for CASSPRGLGLEQYF.

The chain has TRBV10-1 and TRBJ1-1; a weak D match, TRBD1 (6 bases). The V and J ends lost 5 bases and 1 base respectively, with 8 bases between them. CDR3 length: 13 residues. Germline V lookup: CDR1 WNHNN, CDR2 SYGVQD (reference sequence). The CDR3 region has the DNA TGCGCCAGCAGTCTGACAGGGAACACTGAAGCTTTCTTT. It translates to CASSLTGNTEAFF.

V and J are TRBV28 and TRBJ1-5; TRBD1 might be the D (6 bases). Trimming took off 6 bases at V and 3 bases at J, with 15 bases between the two ends. This CDR3 is 15 amino acids long. Per the germline V gene, CDR1 is MDHEN and CDR2 is SYDVKM. CDR3 sequence: CASSPDSWVNQPQHF. The CDR3, as DNA: TGTGCCAGCAGCCCGGACAGCTGGGTCAATCAGCCCCAGCATTTT.